This T cell receptor (beta chain) emerged from a study of Graves' ophthalmopathy and Graves' hyperthyroidism. RNA transcripts were the template, and TCR beta CDR3 regions were amplified from them. HTBI primers primed a first-round RT-PCR, and a second-round multiplex PCR followed. Each CDR3 protein gets one entry after TCRdb re-called the multiplex PCR reads with MiXCR. The sample consists of 52,000 or so distinct CDR3 sequences, approximately 50% of them appearing once. Looked up from germline, CDR1 is MGHDK and CDR2 is SYGVNS. The CDR3 length is 15 residues. The trim removed 4 bases at V and 9 bases at J, leaving 9 bases unmatched.

This sequence originates from an adult woman with Graves' ophthalmopathy. The J gene is TRBJ2-1, the V gene TRBV25-1, with 10 bases aligning to TRBD2. The sample taken for sequencing was peripheral blood. The CDR3 here is CASSARGTSVGEQFF. For the CDR3, the DNA is TGTGCCAGCAGTGCGAGAGGGACTAGCGTTGGTGAGCAGTTCTTC.